A single sample is the source of the 10 T cell receptor beta chains below, sequenced in a study of T cells after somatic rescue of genetic block. Generated by immunoSEQ multiplex PCR, the TCRdb table keeps only in-frame clones and is missing some. Altogether around 67,000 clones are present, around 90% being singletons, with the ten largest covering approximately 3%. The sequenced material came from peripheral blood mononuclear cells (PBMCs). Receptors were obtained from a man aged 35 to 55.

J is TRBJ2-5 and V is TRBV5-1; 11 bases agree with TRBD2. The CDR3 has 15 residues. V lost 4 bases, J lost 3 bases, and 5 bases stayed unmatched. The germline CDR1 and CDR2 sequences are SGHRS and YFSETQ. CDR3 nucleotide sequence: TGCGCCAGCAGCCGGCAACTAGCGGGGGAAGAGACCCAGTACTTC. Protein product: CASSRQLAGEETQYF. The full variable domain, with the rest looked up from reference TRBV5-1 and TRBJ2-5, is KAGVTQTPRYLIKTRGQQVTLSCSPISGHRSVSWYQQTPGQGLQFLFEYFSETQRNKGNFPGRFSGRQFSNSRSEMNVSTLELGDSALYLCASSRQLAGEETQYFGPGTRLLVL.

The V gene is TRBV15, the J gene TRBJ1-5; possible D gene TRBD1, 6 bases. The V gene lost 1 base and the J gene lost 6 bases, with 13 bases spanning the gap. The CDR3 has 15 amino acids. Germline-derived CDR1 and CDR2 are LNHNV and YYDKDF (reference sequence). DNA for the CDR3: TGTGCCACCAGCAGAGGGAGGGGGGGAAGTCAGCCCCAGCATTTT. This translates into CATSRGRGGSQPQHF.

V usage is TRBV5-1 and J usage is TRBJ2-7; possible D gene TRBD1, 6 bases. The CDR3 covers 14 residues. Between the trimmed V and J ends, which lost 3 bases and 3 bases, there was a span of 13 bases. Germline loops: CDR1 SGHRS, CDR2 YFSETQ. The CDR3 spells CASSSTQGGYEQYF. CDR3 in DNA: TGCGCCAGCAGCTCGACCCAAGGGGGCTACGAGCAGTACTTC.

This clone was seen a single time. The chain uses TRBV6-5 and TRBJ2-5, with D perhaps matching TRBD1 (7 bases). This CDR3 is built from 15 residues. V shed 2 bases and J shed 3 bases, with 13 bases lying between them. Germline V gene data show CDR1 as MNHEY and CDR2 as SVGAGI. The CDR3 coding sequence is TGTGCCAGCAGTTACGGCCAGGGGGGTAAAGAGACCCAGTACTTC. Amino acid sequence: CASSYGQGGKETQYF.

This CDR3 is CASSKRTGLTDTQYF. CDR3 nucleotides: TGTGCCAGCAGCAAGCGGACAGGACTCACAGATACGCAGTATTTT. This sequence joins TRBV7-6 and TRBJ2-3; 7 bases are shared with TRBD1. The CDR3 sequence is 15 residues long. The V gene end was trimmed by 5 bases and the J gene end by 2 bases; junction bases not matched to a gene: 7. Germline V gene data show CDR1 as SGHVS and CDR2 as FNYEAQ.

The CDR3 nucleotides read TGTGCCAGCAGTTACTTGCGGTTCGTAGTGGACTACGAGCAGTACTTC. It encodes CASSYLRFVVDYEQYF. This chain links TRBV6-5 with TRBJ2-7; no definite D call. The CDR3 has 16 amino acids. Germline V CDR1 and CDR2: MNHEY, SVGAGI. V lost 1 base to trimming and J lost 3 bases, with 16 bases between them.

V gene TRBV10-2 combines with J gene TRBJ2-1; tentative D call: TRBD1 (6 bases). Looked up from germline, CDR1 is WSHSY and CDR2 is SAAADI. CDR3 length equals 16 residues. Trimming pared 6 bases from V and 0 bases from J, leaving 15 bases between. CDR3 nucleotides: TGCGCCAGCAGCGAGAGGGGGTTAAGCTCCTACAATGAGCAGTTCTTC. This encodes CASSERGLSSYNEQFF.

V and J are TRBV6-5 and TRBJ2-6; D gene unclear. Germline values: CDR1 MNHEY, CDR2 SVGAGI. There are 15 residues in the CDR3. Trimming removed 0 bases at V and 2 bases at J, with 5 bases between. The CDR3 nucleotides read TGTGCCAGCAGTTACTCCCGGGCTGGGGCCAACGTCCTGACTTTC. Translation: CASSYSRAGANVLTF.

The rearrangement links TRBV28 to TRBJ2-3, with 7 nucleotides matching TRBD2. CDR3 length equals 18 residues. Germline assignment: CDR1 MDHEN and CDR2 SYDVKM. V lost 3 bases to trimming and J lost 1 base; unmatched junction nucleotides: 13. The CDR3 region is CASSFPSGILPGTDTQYF. CDR3 in DNA: TGTGCCAGCAGTTTTCCCAGCGGGATCCTGCCGGGCACAGATACGCAGTATTTT.

The chain links TRBV2 to TRBJ1-5; maybe TRBD1 (5 bases). The germline CDR1 and CDR2 sequences are SNHLY and FYNNEI. V lost 6 bases, J lost 3 bases, and 12 bases lay in between. The CDR3 has 14 amino acids. The DNA for the CDR3 is TGTGCCAGCAGAGCTGGGGGGTTCAATCAGCCCCAGCATTTT. Protein: CASRAGGFNQPQHF.